This T cell receptor (beta chain) derives from a study of CD8 T cells in Susac syndrome. Reverse transcription of roughly 0.5 to 1 ug RNA was performed with random hexamers. MiXCR, applied by TCRdb to the immunoSEQ multiplex PCR reads, yields one record per CDR3 protein. The sample shows under 200,000 distinct CDR3 sequences, about 95% of them seen only once. Sequencing was performed on CD4+ T cells from PBMCs. The receptor was isolated from a human donor in good health.

As DNA, the CDR3 is TGCGCCAGCAGCCAAGATTGGGGGTTCTACGAGCAGTACTTC. It yields the protein CASSQDWGFYEQYF. This sequence joins TRBV4-3 and TRBJ2-7, with D perhaps assigned TRBD1 or TRBD2 (5 bases each). This CDR3 is 14 amino acids long. V was trimmed by 0 bases and J by 3 bases, leaving 9 bases between them. CDR1 is LGHNA and CDR2 is YSLEER in the germline V gene.